This TCR beta chain appears in the sequencing data of a study of shared clonotypes between healthy human individuals. General study points: Larger estimated richness was generally seen in naive subsets than in memory subsets.

It was CD45RO-negative cells, positively selected for CCR7, that made up naive CD8 cells, with terminally differentiated effector memory CD45RA+ cells excluded. As for this clone: Its cognate antigen is unknown. The sample carries other DNA sequences with the same CDR3.

Sequenced by immunoSEQ multiplex PCR; TCRdb stores in-frame clones only, minus some. Altogether 1.5 million to 2.5 million clones are present, roughly 95% being singletons, with the ten largest covering approximately 1%. The trim removed 5 bases at V and 2 bases at J, leaving 5 bases unmatched. CDR1 SEHNR and CDR2 FQNEAQ come from the germline V gene (reference sequence). The CDR3 has 15 amino acids. The sequence derives from a young man in good health. The chain combines TRBV7-9 with TRBJ2-3; TRBD2 matches at 9 bases. The specimen sequenced was naive CD8+ T cells sorted from blood. In DNA, the CDR3 is TGTGCCAGCAGCCCTCTAGCGGGGATCACAGATACGCAGTATTTT. The encoded protein is CASSPLAGITDTQYF.